This is a list of T cell receptor beta chains from one sample in a study of cytomegalovirus exposure and HLA in healthy donors. Data came from immunoSEQ multiplex PCR; TCRdb stores just in-frame clones and leaves some out. The sample has approximately 170,000 clones, around four fifths seen once. The sample was PBMCs. These receptors all come from a boy younger than 10 in good health and CMV-seronegative. The CDR3 runs from the conserved cysteine through the conserved F or W. D genes are given only for firm matches. Size is omitted from some rows. Given values are once, few, many or a class for expanded clones.

d_call	clone_size	v_call	j_call	cdr3_nt	cdr3_aa
NA	NA	TRBV2	TRBJ2-1	TGTGCCAGCAGTGACGACTACCGCCCCAATGAGCAGTTCTTC	CASSDDYRPNEQFF
NA	NA	TRBV30	TRBJ2-3	TGTGCCTGGAGTGTCCAGACAGATACGCAGTATTTT	CAWSVQTDTQYF
TRBD1	NA	TRBV2	TRBJ1-2	TGTGCCAGCAGTGGCTTCGACAGGGGCTTCTATGGCTACACCTTC	CASSGFDRGFYGYTF
NA	once	TRBV18	TRBJ2-3	TGTGCCAGCTCAGATCTCGGGACAGATACGCAGTATTTT	CASSDLGTDTQYF
NA	once	TRBV29-1	TRBJ1-5	TGCAGCGTCCGACAGAATAGCAATCAGCCCCAGCATTTT	CSVRQNSNQPQHF
TRBD1	NA	TRBV4-2	TRBJ2-1	TGTGCCAGCAGCCAAGAGTCGGGACAGGGAGACAATGAGCAGTTCTTC	CASSQESGQGDNEQFF
NA	NA	TRBV6-4	TRBJ2-1	TGTGCCAGCAGTGACTCCGTCCGGGACTCGCAGTTCTTC	CASSDSVRDSQFF
TRBD1	NA	TRBV10-3	TRBJ2-7	TGTGCCATCAGGGGGACAGGGTTCCTCCACGAGCAGTACTTC	CAIRGTGFLHEQYF
TRBD2	NA	TRBV7-9	TRBJ2-3	TGTGCCAGCAGCCCTATGCGTAGCGGGAGGACAGATACGCAGTATTTT	CASSPMRSGRTDTQYF
NA	NA	TRBV6-1	TRBJ1-2	TGTGCCAGTCATGGGGCGGGGTACTATGGCTACACCTTC	CASHGAGYYGYTF
NA	NA	TRBV29-1	TRBJ2-7	TGCAGCGTTGTGATGGACAGCCACGAGCAGTACTTC	CSVVMDSHEQYF
NA	NA	TRBV9	TRBJ1-2	TGTGCCAGCAGCGCAGGGACAAGGAACTATGGCTACACCTTC	CASSAGTRNYGYTF
TRBD2	few	TRBV18	TRBJ2-3	TGTGCCAGCTCACCATTTGCGACCGGGACTAGCGGCACAGATACGCAGTATTTT	CASSPFATGTSGTDTQYF
TRBD1	NA	TRBV27	TRBJ2-7	TGTGCCAGCAGTCGGGACAGGGATCTCTACGAGCAGTACTTC	CASSRDRDLYEQYF
NA	NA	TRBV19	TRBJ1-5	TGTGCCAGTAGTATAGTTTGGGGGGATCAGCCCCAGCATTTT	CASSIVWGDQPQHF
NA	NA	TRBV5-1	TRBJ2-1	TGCGCCAGCAGCCGACGGGGGATGAGCAGCTGGGGTAACAATGAGCAGTTCTTC	CASSRRGMSSWGNNEQFF
NA	NA	TRBV7-7	TRBJ1-1	TGTGCCAGCAGCCCCTCCCTGAACGGTGAAGCTTTCTTT	CASSPSLNGEAFF
TRBD2	NA	TRBV7-8	TRBJ2-5	TGTGCCAGCAGCATTAGCGGGAGGGCCGATTTCGGGGAGACCCAGTACTTC	CASSISGRADFGETQYF
NA	NA	TRBV7-9	TRBJ2-1	TGTGCCAGCAGCTTAGCCGGGACTCGTCCCTACAATGAGCAGTTCTTC	CASSLAGTRPYNEQFF
NA	NA	TRBV6-1	TRBJ2-1	TGTGCCAGCACGGGTAGCCCCTACAATGAGCAGTTCTTC	CASTGSPYNEQFF
NA	NA	TRBV4-1	TRBJ1-1	TGCGCCAGCAGCCCATGGGCCCGGTCCGGGGGAGGTGTCACTGAAGCTTTCTTT	CASSPWARSGGGVTEAFF
NA	NA	TRBV19	TRBJ2-2	TGTGCCAGTAGGGACCGGGGAACCGGGGAGCTGTTTTTT	CASRDRGTGELFF
NA	NA	TRBV6-1	TRBJ1-3	TGTGCCAGCAAAGGAGTAAACACCATATATTTT	CASKGVNTIYF
NA	NA	TRBV2	TRBJ2-2	TGTGCCAGCAGTGACCAGCGGAAGAACACCGGGGAGCTGTTTTTT	CASSDQRKNTGELFF
TRBD1	NA	TRBV11-2	TRBJ1-2	TGTGCCAGCAGCTCCCGGGACAGGGTAAACCGTCCCTATGGCTACACCTTC	CASSSRDRVNRPYGYTF
TRBD2	NA	TRBV7-2	TRBJ2-3	TGTGCCAGCAGCTTGCGTCTAGCGGGGGGGGATACGCAGTATTTT	CASSLRLAGGDTQYF